The source of this T cell receptor (beta chain) is a study of blood T cell repertoires in COVID-19. V dropped 4 bases and J dropped 9 bases, with 16 bases sitting between them. Germline V gives CDR1 SGHVS, CDR2 FQNEAQ. The CDR3 contains 14 residues. Study processing details: Counts of nucleated cells, estimated from reference gene primer amplification, were obtained. This table comes from immunoSEQ multiplex PCR, and its TCRdb copy is limited to in-frame clones, with some not included. D and trimming come from the DNA, and the V and J calls and clone size come from that table. The table lists approximately 120,000 clones, 69% of them singletons.

This chain connects TRBV7-8 to TRBJ2-1, with D hard to call. Sequenced input: peripheral blood. The receptor was derived from a woman in her seventies with acute or convalescent COVID-19. The DNA of the CDR3 is TGTGCCAGCAGCTCCCGACTCCCTTTGGTTGAGCAGTTCTTC. This codes for CASSSRLPLVEQFF.